The clone carrying this T cell receptor beta chain occurred many times. Its specificity is not known. The V segment lost 7 bases and the J segment 5 bases; nucleotides outside the gene matches: 18. The CDR3 is 17 amino acids. Looked up from germline, CDR1 is SEHNR and CDR2 is FQNEAQ (reference sequence). The data were taken from a study of T cell repertoires in cytomegalovirus infection. Overall study: Indications of both CMV infection and matching HLA type were provided by public TCR beta signatures. The study, taken as a whole, reports: Based on cumulative public TCR beta family frequency, carriers of CMV plus the relevant HLA were identified. Within the response measured ex vivo, HLA-C-restricted CMV-specific TCR beta clonotypes were dominant.

Using its own MiXCR run on the reads, TCRdb lists one record per CDR3 protein. The sample comprises 250,000 to 350,000 distinct CDR3 sequences, about 26% of which are singletons, and 11% to 15% rests with the top ten. Specimen: PBMCs. This TCR derives from a human donor in good health (CMV status not recorded). Some clones in this sample may be carry-over from other donors' samples. The J gene is TRBJ2-7, the V gene TRBV7-9; 9 bases align to TRBD1. The CDR3 sequence is CASTPRTGGQGLNEQYF. In DNA form, the CDR3 reads TGTGCCAGCACCCCCAGGACGGGAGGACAGGGGTTGAACGAGCAGTACTTC. The full variable domain, in which reference TRBV7-9 and TRBJ2-7 provide the parts outside the CDR3, is DTGVSQNPRHKITKRGQNVTFRCDPISEHNRLYWYRQTLGQGPEFLTYFQNEAQLEKSRLLSDRFSAERPKGSFSTLEIQRTEQGDSAMYLCASTPRTGGQGLNEQYFGPGTRLTVT.